This TCR beta chain was obtained from a study of control samples from healthy donors and cancer patients. The V end lost 3 bases, the J end lost 4 bases, and 6 bases lay between the germline ends. CDR3 length: 13 residues. Germline-derived CDR1 and CDR2 are SSHAT and FNYEAQ (reference sequence). The data were produced by immunoSEQ multiplex PCR, yet TCRdb's version contains in-frame clones alone and is incomplete. The sample yields some 120,000 clones, 93% seen once. The receptor was isolated from a man aged 30 to 45 in good health. The chain couples TRBV7-7 to TRBJ2-2, with D unresolved. The sequenced sample was blood. Here the CDR3 DNA reads TGTGCCAGCAGCTTGCGAACCACCGGGGAGCTGTTTTTT. This codes for CASSLRTTGELFF.